A single sample is the source of the 11 T cell receptor beta chains below, sequenced in a study of blood T cell repertoires in COVID-19. The repertoire was sequenced with immunoSEQ multiplex PCR; TCRdb's copy has only in-frame clones and lacks some. The data show fewer than 400,000 clones, with roughly nine tenths seen just once and 5% to 5.5% held by the top ten. The specimen sequenced was PBMCs or T cells enriched from blood (not recorded which). All receptors come from a man between 60 and 70 years old who had recovered from COVID-19.

The gene calls are TRBV3-1 (or the pseudogene TRBV3-2) and TRBJ2-2; 8 bases match TRBD2. The CDR3 runs 17 residues. The ends lost 5 bases at V and 4 bases at J; junction bases unmatched: 12. Germline V gene lookup returns CDR1 LGHDT and CDR2 YNNKEL (reference sequence). In DNA, the CDR3 is TGTGCCAGCAGCTTTCTCAGCGGGAGTGAGGGCACCGGGGAGCTGTTTTTT. Its translation is CASSFLSGSEGTGELFF.

The chain is built from TRBV5-1 and TRBJ1-2, with D perhaps matching TRBD1 (6 bases). This CDR3 has 12 amino acids. Germline CDR1 is SGHRS and CDR2 is YFSETQ. The V end lost 5 bases, the J end lost 11 bases, and 16 bases lay between the germline ends. The CDR3 DNA reads TGCGCCAGCAGTTTAACACAGGGTAATTACACCTTC. It is translated as CASSLTQGNYTF.

V is TRBV4-1 and J is TRBJ1-1; weak D call: TRBD1 (5 bases). The ends were cut back, 4 bases at V and 0 bases at J, with 15 bases in the middle. Germline CDR1 MGHRA, CDR2 YSYEKL. There are 16 residues in the CDR3. The CDR3 loop is CASSPRTNRMNTEAFF. CDR3 bases: TGCGCCAGCAGCCCTAGGACAAACCGTATGAACACTGAAGCTTTCTTT.

This rearrangement joins TRBV6-5 to TRBJ2-7, with TRBD2 identical over 9 bases. Germline V CDR1 and CDR2: MNHEY, SVGAGI. Trimming took 3 bases from V and 3 from J; bases not matched to a gene: 6. This CDR3 contains 15 residues. The CDR3 bases are TGTGCCAGCAGTTATCCGGCGGGAGGGTTCTACGAGCAGTACTTC. Protein product: CASSYPAGGFYEQYF.

The rearrangement joins TRBV4-2 to TRBJ2-2; 7 bases line up with TRBD2. CDR3 length: 17 residues. V shed 4 bases, J shed 7 bases, and the junction held 15 bases outside the gene matches. Looked up from germline, CDR1 is LGHNA and CDR2 is YNFKEQ. As DNA, the CDR3 is TGTGCCAGCAGCCCCAACGGTGGCAGGGAGGGGAGCGGGGAGCTGTTTTTT. It encodes CASSPNGGREGSGELFF.

The genes are TRBV27 and TRBJ2-1, with 7 bases matching TRBD1. Germline CDR1 is MNHEY and CDR2 is SMNVEV (reference sequence). The CDR3 loop spans 16 amino acids. With V trimmed by 5 bases and J by 10 bases, 17 bases remained unmatched. The CDR3 DNA is TGTGCCAGCAGTCCCTCGACAGGGTCCGCCCTCGGAGAGCAGTTCTTC. It is translated as CASSPSTGSALGEQFF.

The rearrangement joins TRBV2 to TRBJ2-5; 7 bases are a match to TRBD2. The CDR3 length is 15 residues. Germline CDR1 reads SNHLY; CDR2 reads FYNNEI. Unmatched junction bases numbered 8, after V lost 5 bases and J lost 2 bases. In nucleotides, the CDR3 is TGTGCCAGCAGTAGGGCTAGCGGAAAACAAGAGACCCAGTACTTC. It is translated as CASSRASGKQETQYF.

The chain employs TRBV6-1 and TRBJ1-5, with no clear D. CDR3 length: 18 amino acids. Trimming cost V 1 base and J 0 bases, with 16 bases left between them. In germline, CDR1 is MNHNS, CDR2 SASEGT. Here the CDR3 reads CASSEVAAVFYSNQPQHF. The CDR3 DNA sequence: TGTGCCAGCAGTGAAGTGGCTGCCGTCTTTTATAGCAATCAGCCCCAGCATTTT.

This chain connects TRBV18 to TRBJ2-7, with a tentative D call TRBD1 (5 bases). There are 13 residues in the CDR3. Germline V gene sequence: CDR1 KGHSH, CDR2 LQKENI. With 3 bases removed from V and 5 bases from J, the gap between germline ends came to 11 bases. CDR3 sequence: CASSPETVNEQYF. CDR3 coding DNA: TGTGCCAGCTCACCCGAGACAGTAAACGAGCAGTACTTC. The full variable domain, completed using reference TRBV18 and TRBJ2-7, is NAGVMQNPRHLVRRRGQEARLRCSPMKGHSHVYWYRQLPEEGLKFMVYLQKENIIDESGMPKERFSAEFPKEGPSILRIQQVVRGDSAAYFCASSPETVNEQYFGPGTRLTVT.

This chain links TRBV4-1 with TRBJ2-3; 14 nucleotides align to TRBD2. Germline assignment: CDR1 MGHRA and CDR2 YSYEKL. V was clipped by 4 bases and J by 0 bases; unmatched bases: 15. The CDR3 consists of 21 residues. The CDR3 reads CASSPHGLAGGTMKSTDTQYF. CDR3 sequence (DNA): TGCGCCAGCAGCCCTCACGGACTAGCGGGAGGTACCATGAAAAGCACAGATACGCAGTATTTT.

The chain uses TRBV3-1 (or the pseudogene TRBV3-2) and TRBJ2-5; 10 nucleotides align to TRBD2. In germline, CDR1 is LGHDT, CDR2 YNNKEL (reference sequence). The CDR3 contains 17 residues. V was pared by 1 base and J by 6 bases, with 11 bases of the junction left unmatched. The CDR3 reads CASSQVGAGGPIKTQYF. DNA for the CDR3: TGTGCCAGCAGCCAAGTCGGAGCGGGAGGGCCGATAAAGACCCAGTACTTC.